This T cell receptor (beta chain) emerged from a study of technical replicates of blood from several donors. The protocol was immunoSEQ multiplex PCR, while the TCRdb copy is restricted to in-frame clones and leaves out a portion. The sample holds 84,000 or so clones; 93% are singletons and the top ten take roughly 0.25%. Germline V CDR1 and CDR2: MNHEY, SMNVEV (reference sequence). The CDR3 is made up of 13 amino acids. V dropped 3 bases and J dropped 8 bases, with 13 bases sitting between them. Source material: T cells isolated from PBMCs. This clonotype was obtained from a human donor in good health. The chain uses TRBV27 and TRBJ1-2, with a possible D match to TRBD1 (5 bases). CDR3 protein: CASSLRQGTGYTF. The CDR3 DNA is TGTGCCAGCAGTTTGAGGCAGGGAACGGGCTACACCTTC.